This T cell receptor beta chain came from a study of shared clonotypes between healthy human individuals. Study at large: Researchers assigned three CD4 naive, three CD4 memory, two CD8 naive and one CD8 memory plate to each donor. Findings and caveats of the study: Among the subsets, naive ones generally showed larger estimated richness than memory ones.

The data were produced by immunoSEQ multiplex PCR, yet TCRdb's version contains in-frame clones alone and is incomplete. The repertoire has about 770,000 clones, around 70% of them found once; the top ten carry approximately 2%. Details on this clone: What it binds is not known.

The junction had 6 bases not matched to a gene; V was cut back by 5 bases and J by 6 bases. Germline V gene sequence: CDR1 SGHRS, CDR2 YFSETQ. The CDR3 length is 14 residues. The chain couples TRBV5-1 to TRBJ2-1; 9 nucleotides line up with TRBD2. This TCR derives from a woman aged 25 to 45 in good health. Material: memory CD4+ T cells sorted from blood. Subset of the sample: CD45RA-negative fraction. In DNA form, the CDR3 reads TGCGCCAGCAGGGATCTAGCGGGAATCAATGAGCAGTTCTTC. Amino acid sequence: CASRDLAGINEQFF.